The present T cell receptor (beta chain) was sequenced within a study of OX40 agonist ivuxolimab in advanced cancers. Only in-frame clones appear in the TCRdb table, and some are missing; sequencing was by immunoSEQ multiplex PCR. This sample has 65,000 to 95,000 clones, with roughly 92% found just once. Trimming stripped 0 bases from V and 2 bases from J, with 18 bases between. The CDR3 runs to 18 residues. CDR1 and CDR2 from the germline V gene are SGHDN and FVKESK. The gene calls are TRBV14 and TRBJ2-3, with D possibly being TRBD1 (5 bases). Sequencing used CD4+ or CD8+ T cells sorted from blood, obtained in a trial of the OX40 agonist ivuxolimab. This sequence was found in an adult with an advanced solid tumor such as melanoma, head and neck, liver or kidney cancer. The CDR3 protein is CASSQDLLGRAHTDTQYF. CDR3 coding DNA: TGTGCCAGCAGCCAAGATTTATTGGGGCGCGCCCACACAGATACGCAGTATTTT.